Following are 22 T cell receptor beta chains from one sample sequenced in a study of cytomegalovirus exposure and HLA in healthy donors (dated by TCRdb to about 2017). The method behind the library was the immunoSEQ multiplex PCR assay. A mixture of 60 forward primers for TCR Vbeta segments and 13 reverse primers for TCR Jbeta segments was used in the multiplex PCR. The clones in this table, taken by TCRdb from immuneACCESS, are in-frame only. Not every clone is retained; where verified, under half of the shortfall comes from an unresolved V gene, and the cause of the rest is unknown. The sample table lists 75,000 to 90,000 clones, roughly 63% of them with a count of one. Of the sample, roughly 15% is held by the ten largest clones. Sequences were obtained from PBMCs. These TCRs come from a middle-aged woman in good health and CMV-seropositive.

V gene TRBV6-5 combines with J gene TRBJ2-7; 12 bases are shared with TRBD2. The CDR3 totals 13 residues. The J segment lost 12 bases and the V segment lost 6 bases, leaving 9 bases of the junction unmatched. The germline V gene has CDR1 MNHEY and CDR2 SVGAGI. CDR3 sequence reads: CASRDPTSGSLYF. The CDR3 nucleotides are TGTGCCAGCAGGGACCCGACTAGCGGGAGCCTGTACTTC.

The CDR3 reads CASSSGLAEGETQYF. The CDR3 region has the DNA TGTGCCAGCAGTAGCGGACTAGCAGAGGGAGAGACCCAGTACTTC. V is TRBV11-2 and J is TRBJ2-5; 8 bases agree with TRBD2. Germline trimming cut 6 bases from V and 4 bases from J; bases unmatched to any gene: 10. The CDR3 is made up of 15 amino acids. Germline V CDR1 and CDR2: SGHAT, FQNNGV.

The chain employs TRBV27 and TRBJ1-1; weak D call: TRBD1 (5 bases). CDR3 size: 16 residues. V was shortened by 4 bases and J by 1 base, with 16 bases between the two germline ends. CDR1 MNHEY and CDR2 SMNVEV come from the germline V gene (reference sequence). CDR3 sequence reads: CASSSLRSRGNTEAFF. The CDR3 nucleotides read TGTGCCAGCAGTTCACTCCGGTCTAGGGGGAACACTGAAGCTTTCTTT.

There are a few counts of this clone. The chain couples TRBV28 to TRBJ1-1, with D perhaps TRBD1 (6 bases). The germline gives CDR1 MDHEN, CDR2 SYDVKM. The CDR3 spans 16 residues. V shed 6 bases and J shed 1 base, with 18 bases lying between them. The CDR3 here is CASSKDRWGGNTEAFF. CDR3 DNA: TGTGCCAGCAGCAAAGACAGGTGGGGGGGGAACACTGAAGCTTTCTTT. Full variable domain (remainder filled in from reference TRBV28 and TRBJ1-1): DVKVTQSSRYLVKRTGEKVFLECVQDMDHENMFWYRQDPGLGLRLIYFSYDVKMKEKGDIPEGYSVSREKKERFSLILESASTNQTSMYLCASSKDRWGGNTEAFFGQGTRLTVV.

The J gene is TRBJ1-3, the V gene TRBV6-5, with TRBD1 matching over 9 bases. Germline loops: CDR1 MNHEY, CDR2 SVGAGI. The CDR3 is 14 residues long. V lost 2 bases to trimming and J lost 4 bases; unmatched junction nucleotides: 0. This CDR3 is CASSYGTGGNTIYF. The DNA for the CDR3 is TGTGCCAGCAGTTACGGGACAGGGGGAAACACCATATATTTT.

J is TRBJ1-5 and V is TRBV4-1; no clear D. The germline CDR1 and CDR2 sequences are MGHRA and YSYEKL. CDR3 length equals 13 residues. V lost 1 base and J 3 bases, leaving 4 bases between the germline ends. For the CDR3, the DNA is TGCGCCAGCAGCCAAGCCCTCAATCAGCCCCAGCATTTT. Translation gives CASSQALNQPQHF.

This clone was observed a few times. The chain is built from TRBV7-3 and TRBJ2-7; TRBD1 aligns across 8 bases. V lost 5 bases, J lost 3 bases, and 6 bases stayed unmatched. Germline assignment: CDR1 SGHTA and CDR2 FQGTGA. The CDR3 contains 14 residues. The CDR3: CASSPGTGDYEQYF. The CDR3 region has the DNA TGTGCCAGCAGCCCCGGGACAGGAGACTACGAGCAGTACTTC.

As regards this clone: The sample carries other DNA sequences with the same CDR3. The chain employs TRBV4-3 and TRBJ2-7; no clear D gene. The CDR3 is made up of 13 amino acids. V gave up 2 bases and J gave up 1 base, with 6 bases separating them. Germline assignment: CDR1 LGHNA and CDR2 YSLEER. CDR3 region: CASSQQVSYEQYF. The CDR3 DNA is TGCGCCAGCAGCCAACAGGTATCCTACGAGCAGTACTTC.

This clone occurred a few times. The rearrangement joins TRBV14 to TRBJ1-1, with 7 bases matching TRBD1. Germline-derived CDR1 and CDR2 are SGHDN and FVKESK. The CDR3 contains 16 residues. Trimming took 4 bases from V and 1 from J; bases not matched to a gene: 9. CDR3 loop: CASSLKRQGRNTEAFF. In DNA form, the CDR3 reads TGTGCCAGCAGCCTCAAACGACAGGGAAGGAACACTGAAGCTTTCTTT.

The gene calls are TRBV4-3 and TRBJ1-1, with D uncertain. This CDR3 spans 15 amino acids. The V gene lost 3 bases and the J gene lost 0 bases, with 11 bases spanning the gap. The germline V gene encodes CDR1 LGHNA and CDR2 YSLEER. DNA of the CDR3: TGCGCCAGCAGCCACCACACGGGGATGAACACTGAAGCTTTCTTT. This encodes CASSHHTGMNTEAFF.

This chain links TRBV14 with TRBJ1-6, with 10 bases that match TRBD1. The junction had 0 bases not matched to a gene; V was cut back by 6 bases and J by 10 bases. The CDR3 sequence is 12 residues long. The germline gives CDR1 SGHDN, CDR2 FVKESK. CDR3 residues: CASRTGGSPLHF. The CDR3 bases are TGTGCCAGCAGGACAGGGGGCTCACCCCTCCACTTT.

This clone has just a few counts. The chain joins TRBV5-1 to TRBJ2-3; 7 nucleotides agree with TRBD2. Germline V lookup: CDR1 SGHRS, CDR2 YFSETQ. With 0 bases clipped from V and 1 base from J, the junction kept 5 bases outside the gene matches. The CDR3 totals 16 residues. The CDR3 nucleotides read TGCGCCAGCAGCTTGGACCTAGCGGTTCGCACAGATACGCAGTATTTT. It translates to CASSLDLAVRTDTQYF.

The chain couples TRBV28 to TRBJ1-2, with 7 bases aligning to TRBD1. The length of the CDR3 is 14 residues. V was pared by 2 bases and J by 5 bases, with 5 bases of the junction left unmatched. Germline V gene data show CDR1 as MDHEN and CDR2 as SYDVKM. The CDR3 protein is CASSLPGQIYGYTF. CDR3 DNA: TGTGCCAGCAGTTTACCGGGACAGATTTATGGCTACACCTTC.

V usage is TRBV7-2 and J usage is TRBJ2-2, with D perhaps matching TRBD1 (6 bases). V shed 4 bases and J shed 5 bases, with 11 bases lying between them. Germline CDR1 is SGHTA and CDR2 is FQGNSA. The CDR3 is made up of 14 amino acids. CDR3 loop: CASSWKGETGELFF. In DNA form, the CDR3 reads TGTGCCAGCAGCTGGAAGGGGGAGACCGGGGAGCTGTTTTTT.

The chain uses TRBV19 and TRBJ1-1, with 10 bases aligning to TRBD1. CDR3 size: 15 residues. The trim removed 5 bases at V and 4 bases at J, leaving 7 bases unmatched. Germline CDR1 LNHDA, CDR2 SQIVND (reference sequence). CDR3 DNA: TGTGCCAGTAGTCCCCAGACAGGGGGCACCACTGAAGCTTTCTTT. It specifies CASSPQTGGTTEAFF.

The chain is built from TRBV6-5 and TRBJ1-2, with 8 bases aligning to TRBD1. Unmatched junction bases numbered 11, after V lost 1 base and J lost 13 bases. Looked up from germline, CDR1 is MNHEY and CDR2 is SVGAGI. This CDR3 region has 14 residues. CDR3 region: CASSYWGQAQGATF. Written as DNA, the CDR3 is TGTGCCAGCAGTTACTGGGGACAGGCCCAGGGTGCCACCTTC.

The chain couples TRBV10-3 to TRBJ2-7; possible D gene TRBD1, 6 bases. The germline V gene has CDR1 ENHRY and CDR2 SYGVKD. V was cut by 8 bases and J by 4 bases, with 24 bases left in between. The CDR3 is 16 residues long. CDR3 protein: CAISPSQGGRRYEQYF. CDR3 nucleotides: TGTGCCATCTCCCCATCGCAAGGGGGAAGAAGGTACGAGCAGTACTTC.

The V gene is TRBV5-4, the J gene TRBJ1-3; D is ambiguous. This CDR3 comprises 12 residues. CDR1 is SGHNT, CDR2 YYREEE, per germline (reference sequence). V lost 4 bases, J lost 4 bases, and 6 bases lay in between. The CDR3 DNA reads TGTGCCAGCAGCACGAGAGGAAACACCATATATTTT. Translating gives CASSTRGNTIYF.

V is TRBV27 and J is TRBJ2-1; the D gene is possibly TRBD2 (5 bases). Trimming shortened V by 4 bases and J by 3 bases, and 10 bases separated the two germline ends. Per germline, CDR1 MNHEY and CDR2 SMNVEV (reference sequence). The CDR3 loop spans 14 amino acids. CDR3: CASSSRDSYNEQFF. In DNA, the CDR3 is TGTGCCAGCAGTTCCCGGGATAGCTACAATGAGCAGTTCTTC.

Only one count was recorded for this clone. The chain joins TRBV7-9 to TRBJ1-1, with D possibly matching TRBD1 (6 bases). The CDR3 loop spans 15 amino acids. Trimming stripped 5 bases from V and 5 bases from J, with 18 bases between. Per the germline V gene, CDR1 is SEHNR and CDR2 is FQNEAQ (reference sequence). CDR3 DNA: TGTGCCAGCAGCGCACCGGGACAAAGAGGTACTGAAGCTTTCTTT. Residues: CASSAPGQRGTEAFF.

The chain links TRBV6-5 to TRBJ1-1; TRBD1 is a possible D gene (6 bases). The V end lost 5 bases, the J end lost 6 bases, and 13 bases lay between the germline ends. Germline-derived CDR1 and CDR2 are MNHEY and SVGAGI. CDR3 length equals 13 residues. The CDR3 coding sequence is TGTGCCAGCAGTAAGAGCGACAGGTCTGAAGCTTTCTTT. Its protein product is CASSKSDRSEAFF.

The chain combines TRBV7-2 with TRBJ2-7; D gene unclear. The germline gives CDR1 SGHTA, CDR2 FQGNSA. CDR3 length: 14 amino acids. V was clipped by 5 bases and J by 3 bases, with 14 bases between them. The CDR3 loop is CASSRRDSNYEQYF. The DNA of the CDR3 is TGTGCCAGCAGCCGACGTGACTCTAACTACGAGCAGTACTTC.